The 9 T cell receptor beta chains below were found in one sample sequenced in a study of neurological immune-mediated disorders. Using its own MiXCR run on the 5' RACE reads, TCRdb lists one record per CDR3 protein. The sample lists fewer than 40,000 distinct CDR3 sequences; roughly 3.7% were seen once. Sequencing was carried out using CD4+ T cells from blood. These receptors were taken from a middle-aged woman in good health.

With respect to this clonotype: This is likely a read error, given that the CDR3 carries no conserved phenylalanine or tryptophan at its end. V gene TRBV29-1 combines with J gene TRBJ2-1; 7 positions match TRBD1. This CDR3 spans 14 amino acids. V lost 6 bases, J lost 4 bases, and 9 bases stayed unmatched. The germline CDR1 and CDR2 sequences are SQVTM and ANQGSEA. The CDR3 is CSVRRDRRYNEQFL. The CDR3 region has the DNA TGCAGCGTCCGCCGGGACAGAAGATACAATGAGCAGTTCTTA.

At least ten counts were recorded for this clonotype. The chain employs TRBV5-1 and TRBJ2-6; D unclear. V was trimmed by 2 bases and J by 0 bases, leaving 6 bases between them. Germline lookup yields CDR1 SGHRS and CDR2 YFSETQ. The CDR3 runs to 15 residues. As DNA, the CDR3 is TGCGCCAGCAGCTTTCAAAGCTCTGGGGCCAACGTCCTGACTTTC. Its protein is CASSFQSSGANVLTF.

This clonotype is labeled medium-sized. J is TRBJ2-3 and V is TRBV5-5, with unresolved D. Trimming removed 0 bases at V and 2 bases at J, with 10 bases between. The CDR3 length is 15 residues. The germline V gene encodes CDR1 SGHKS and CDR2 YYEKEE (reference sequence). The CDR3 region has the DNA TGTGCCAGCAGCTTGGGGGCAGGCCCCACAGATACGCAGTATTTT. This translates into CASSLGAGPTDTQYF.

This clonotype was detected many times. J is TRBJ1-4 and V is TRBV14; D not certain. Trimming stripped 5 bases from V and 7 bases from J, with 11 bases between. This CDR3 contains 13 residues. Germline CDR1 and CDR2: SGHDN and FVKESK. As DNA, the CDR3 is TGTGCCAGCAGCAACTCCCCGGGTGAAAAACTGTTTTTT. This codes for CASSNSPGEKLFF.

The table lists this clonotype with many counts. The V gene is TRBV6-1, the J gene TRBJ1-6; maybe TRBD1 (5 bases). The germline V gene has CDR1 MNHNS and CDR2 SASEGT. The CDR3 extends over 13 amino acids. V dropped 11 bases and J dropped 9 bases, with 17 bases sitting between them. DNA for the CDR3: TGTGCCGCAACCCGGGACTCCATTTCACCCCTCCACTTT. Translated: CAATRDSISPLHF.

This clonotype occurred many times. This chain joins TRBV20-1 and TRBJ1-1; D not resolved. The CDR3 has 14 amino acids. Trimming cost V 0 bases and J 1 base, with 9 bases left between them. CDR1 DFQATT and CDR2 SNEGSKA come from the germline V gene (reference sequence). In nucleotides, the CDR3 is TGCAGTGCTAGAGATCACGTGGAGAACACTGAAGCTTTCTTT. Its translation: CSARDHVENTEAFF.

This clonotype was seen many times. V gene TRBV28 combines with J gene TRBJ2-1; 8 bases line up with TRBD1. V lost 6 bases, J lost 2 bases, and 6 bases stayed unmatched. The CDR3 has 15 amino acids. The V gene's germline CDR1 is MDHEN and CDR2 SYDVKM. The CDR3 loop is CASSNPGQAYNEQFF. In DNA form, the CDR3 reads TGTGCCAGCAGCAATCCGGGACAGGCCTACAATGAGCAGTTCTTC.

In its sample, this clonotype was seen many times. The chain has TRBV20-1 and TRBJ1-1; D gene uncertain. CDR1 DFQATT and CDR2 SNEGSKA come from the germline V gene (reference sequence). The ends were cut back, 5 bases at V and 4 bases at J, with 14 bases in the middle. The CDR3 extends over 13 amino acids. The CDR3, as DNA: TGCAGTGCTCCTATCCCCGTACGCACTGAAGCTTTCTTT. Residues: CSAPIPVRTEAFF.

This clonotype was picked up many times. The rearrangement joins TRBV5-1 to TRBJ1-2; D unresolved. CDR3 length equals 14 residues. Deletions cut 7 bases from V and 7 bases from J, with 20 bases between. From germline, CDR1 is SGHRS and CDR2 YFSETQ. CDR3 protein: CASHPGQSTSGYTF. The CDR3 DNA sequence: TGCGCCAGCCATCCGGGCCAGTCCACGAGTGGCTACACCTTC.